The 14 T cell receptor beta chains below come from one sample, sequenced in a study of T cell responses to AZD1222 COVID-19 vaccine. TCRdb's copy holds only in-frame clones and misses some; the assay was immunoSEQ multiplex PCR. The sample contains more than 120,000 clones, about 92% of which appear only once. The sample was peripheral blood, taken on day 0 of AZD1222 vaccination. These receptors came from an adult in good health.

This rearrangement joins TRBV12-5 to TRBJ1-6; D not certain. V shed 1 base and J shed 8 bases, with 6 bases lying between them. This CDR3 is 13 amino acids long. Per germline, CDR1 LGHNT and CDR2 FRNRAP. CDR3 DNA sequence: TGTGCTAGTGGTTTGGCTCAGTATTCACCCCTCCACTTT. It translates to CASGLAQYSPLHF.

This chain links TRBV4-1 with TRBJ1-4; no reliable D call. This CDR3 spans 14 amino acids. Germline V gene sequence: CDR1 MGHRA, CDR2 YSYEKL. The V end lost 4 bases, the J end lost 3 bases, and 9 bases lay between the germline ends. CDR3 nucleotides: TGCGCCAGCAGCCGCGAGGGCTCTAATGAAAAACTGTTTTTT. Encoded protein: CASSREGSNEKLFF.

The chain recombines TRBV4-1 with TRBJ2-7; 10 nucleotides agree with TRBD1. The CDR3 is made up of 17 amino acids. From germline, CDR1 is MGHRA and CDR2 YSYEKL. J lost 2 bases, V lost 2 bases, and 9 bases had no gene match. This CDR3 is CASSQISPGQGTYEQYF. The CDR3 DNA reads TGCGCCAGCAGCCAAATCTCTCCGGGACAGGGGACCTACGAGCAGTACTTC.

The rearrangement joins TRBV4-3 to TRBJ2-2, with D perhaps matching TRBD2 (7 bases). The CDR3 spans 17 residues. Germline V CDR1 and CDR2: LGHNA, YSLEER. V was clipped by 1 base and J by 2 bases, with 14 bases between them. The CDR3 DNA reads TGCGCCAGCAGCCAAGCTGGGGGGGGCGTCAACACCGGGGAGCTGTTTTTT. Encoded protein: CASSQAGGGVNTGELFF.

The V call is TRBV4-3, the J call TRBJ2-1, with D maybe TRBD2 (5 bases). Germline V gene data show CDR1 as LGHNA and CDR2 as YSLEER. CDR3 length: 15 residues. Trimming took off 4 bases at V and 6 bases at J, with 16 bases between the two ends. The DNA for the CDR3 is TGCGCCAGCAGCCCCCGCCCCCGCGGAGGCAATGAGCAGTTCTTC. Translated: CASSPRPRGGNEQFF.

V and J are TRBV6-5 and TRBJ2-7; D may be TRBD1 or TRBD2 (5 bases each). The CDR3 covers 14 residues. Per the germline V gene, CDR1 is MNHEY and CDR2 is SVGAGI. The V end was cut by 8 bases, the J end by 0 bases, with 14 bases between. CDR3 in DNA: TGTGCCAGCGGTACGGGGACCAGCTCCTACGAGCAGTACTTC. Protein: CASGTGTSSYEQYF.

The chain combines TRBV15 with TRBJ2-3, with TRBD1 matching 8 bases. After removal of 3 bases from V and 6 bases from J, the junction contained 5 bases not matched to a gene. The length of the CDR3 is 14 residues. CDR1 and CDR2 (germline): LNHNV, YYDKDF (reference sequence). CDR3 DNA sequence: TGTGCCACCAGCAGGGCAGGGGGCGTGGATACGCAGTATTTT. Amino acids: CATSRAGGVDTQYF.

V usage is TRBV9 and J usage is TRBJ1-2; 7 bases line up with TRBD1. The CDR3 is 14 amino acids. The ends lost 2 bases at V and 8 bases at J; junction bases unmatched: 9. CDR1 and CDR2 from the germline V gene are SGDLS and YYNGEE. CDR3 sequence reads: CASSVIDREGGYTF. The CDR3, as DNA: TGTGCCAGCAGCGTCATCGACAGGGAGGGCGGCTACACCTTC.

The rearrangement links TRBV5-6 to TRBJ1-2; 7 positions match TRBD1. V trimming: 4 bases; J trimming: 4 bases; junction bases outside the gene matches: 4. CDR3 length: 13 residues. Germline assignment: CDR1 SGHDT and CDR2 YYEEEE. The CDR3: CASSEQGPYGYTF. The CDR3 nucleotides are TGTGCCAGCAGCGAACAGGGGCCCTATGGCTACACCTTC.

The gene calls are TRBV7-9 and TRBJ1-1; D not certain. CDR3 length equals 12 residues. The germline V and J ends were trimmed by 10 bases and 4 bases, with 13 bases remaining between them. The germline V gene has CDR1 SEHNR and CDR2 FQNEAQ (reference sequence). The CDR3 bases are TGTGCCACCGTACTAACCGGCACTGAAGCTTTCTTT. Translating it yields CATVLTGTEAFF.

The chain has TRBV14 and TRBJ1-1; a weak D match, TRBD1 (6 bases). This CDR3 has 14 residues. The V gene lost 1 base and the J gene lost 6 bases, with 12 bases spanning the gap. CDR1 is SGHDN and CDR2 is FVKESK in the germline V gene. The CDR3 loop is CASSQGYRASEAFF. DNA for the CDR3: TGTGCCAGCAGCCAAGGTTACAGGGCATCTGAAGCTTTCTTT.

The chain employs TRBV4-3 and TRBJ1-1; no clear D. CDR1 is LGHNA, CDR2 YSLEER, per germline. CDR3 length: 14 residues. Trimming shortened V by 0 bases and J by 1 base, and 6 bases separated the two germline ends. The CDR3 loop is CASSQEVTNTEAFF. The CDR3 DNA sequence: TGCGCCAGCAGCCAAGAGGTGACGAACACTGAAGCTTTCTTT.

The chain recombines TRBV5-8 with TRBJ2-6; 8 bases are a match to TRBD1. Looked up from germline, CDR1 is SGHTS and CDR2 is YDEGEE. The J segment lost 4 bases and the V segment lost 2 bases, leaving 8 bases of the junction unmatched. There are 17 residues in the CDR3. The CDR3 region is CASSLGQGLLGANVLTF. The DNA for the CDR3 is TGTGCCAGCAGCTTAGGACAGGGTCTCTTAGGGGCCAACGTCCTGACTTTC.

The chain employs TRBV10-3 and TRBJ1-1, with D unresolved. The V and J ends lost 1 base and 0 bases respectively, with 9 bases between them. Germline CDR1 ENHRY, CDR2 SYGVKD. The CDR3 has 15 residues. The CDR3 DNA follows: TGTGCCATCAGTGAGTACAGCAGGTTGAACACTGAAGCTTTCTTT. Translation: CAISEYSRLNTEAFF.